A single T cell receptor beta chain is shown here with its context. How the authors handled the data: Researchers report that nucleated cell counts were estimated from reference gene primer amplification. TCRdb's table, derived via immunoSEQ multiplex PCR, lists solely in-frame clones and lacks some. V, J and clone size were drawn from that table, and D and trimming were deduced from the DNA. The sample contains some 120,000 clones, 80% of which appear only once. V was cut by 11 bases and J by 8 bases, with 16 bases left in between. Germline V lookup: CDR1 MNHEY, CDR2 SVGAGI. The CDR3 consists of 13 residues. This specimen belongs to a study of blood T cell repertoires in COVID-19. Background on the study: Researchers got acute and convalescent COVID-19 samples from the United States, Italy and Spain. T cells, B-cell-depleted T cells, or PBMCs provided the cDNA or gDNA that served as material.

The chain combines TRBV6-5 with TRBJ1-6, with D perhaps matching TRBD1 (5 bases). This TCR came from a human donor in a cohort sampled during active COVID-19. Sequencing used peripheral blood. The CDR3 DNA reads TGTGCCGGGGGGATGGGCACCCATTCACCCCTCCACTTT. This sequence encodes CAGGMGTHSPLHF.